A single sample gave rise to the 27 T cell receptor beta chains below, sequenced in a study of blood T cell repertoires in COVID-19 (dated by TCRdb to 2020 to 2022). Library method: the immunoSEQ multiplex PCR assay. As stored in TCRdb, this immuneACCESS dataset retains in-frame rearrangements with V and J assigned. A fraction of the clones does not appear; measured against another copy, unresolved V genes explain less than half of the discrepancy, and the remainder lacks a known reason. This sample is represented by roughly 250,000 clones; 70% to 90% of them were singletons. The top ten constitute approximately 2.1% of the sample. Sequencing was performed on peripheral blood. The receptor set was obtained from a woman aged 40 to 50 who had recovered from COVID-19.

This sequence joins TRBV6-1 and TRBJ2-6; D might be TRBD1 (5 bases). Trimming shortened V by 4 bases and J by 1 base, and 11 bases separated the two germline ends. The germline CDR1 and CDR2 sequences are MNHNS and SASEGT. The CDR3 contains 16 residues. CDR3 nucleotide sequence: TGTGCCAGCAGTGTTTCAGGGCCATCTGGGGCCAACGTCCTGACTTTC. This translates into CASSVSGPSGANVLTF.

Concerning this clone itself: Other DNA sequences of this sample code for an identical CDR3. This rearrangement joins TRBV6-1 to TRBJ2-1; 11 bases are shared with TRBD2. V lost 3 bases, J lost 4 bases, and 2 bases stayed unmatched. Germline V gene sequence: CDR1 MNHNS, CDR2 SASEGT. The CDR3 loop spans 15 amino acids. CDR3 sequence reads: CASSEGLAVYNEQFF. The CDR3 DNA reads TGTGCCAGCAGTGAGGGACTAGCGGTATACAATGAGCAGTTCTTC.

The chain has TRBV18 and TRBJ2-7; 8 bases align to TRBD2. The CDR3 is made up of 16 amino acids. J gave up 3 bases and V 0 bases, and 7 bases lay outside the gene matches. Germline V CDR1 and CDR2: KGHSH, LQKENI. CDR3 sequence: CASSPPSAGVNYEQYF. The CDR3 DNA follows: TGTGCCAGCTCACCACCGTCAGCGGGAGTTAACTACGAGCAGTACTTC. Full variable domain (rest looked up from reference TRBV18 and TRBJ2-7): NAGVMQNPRHLVRRRGQEARLRCSPMKGHSHVYWYRQLPEEGLKFMVYLQKENIIDESGMPKERFSAEFPKEGPSILRIQQVVRGDSAAYFCASSPPSAGVNYEQYFGPGTRLTVT.

The chain combines TRBV30 with TRBJ2-5; D is unclear. V was clipped by 0 bases and J by 2 bases, with 7 bases between them. Germline values: CDR1 GTSNPN, CDR2 SVGIG (reference sequence). The CDR3 loop spans 13 amino acids. The DNA for the CDR3 is TGTGCCTGGAGTGTAAGAACTCAAGAGACCCAGTACTTC. Residues: CAWSVRTQETQYF.

The rearrangement uses TRBV20-1 and TRBJ1-4, with a weak D call TRBD1 (6 bases). V lost 3 bases to trimming and J lost 4 bases, with 9 bases between them. In germline, CDR1 is DFQATT, CDR2 SNEGSKA (reference sequence). The CDR3 contains 13 residues. Here the CDR3 reads CSASQGYNEKLFF. The CDR3, as DNA: TGCAGTGCTAGTCAGGGGTATAATGAAAAACTGTTTTTT.

The chain couples TRBV3-1 (or the pseudogene TRBV3-2) to TRBJ2-7; 8 bases are a match to TRBD2. V lost 0 bases, J lost 2 bases, and 3 bases stayed unmatched. The CDR3 loop spans 15 amino acids. Germline V CDR1 and CDR2: LGHDT, YNNKEL (reference sequence). This chain's CDR3 is CASSQDSGAPYEQYF. The CDR3, as DNA: TGTGCCAGCAGCCAAGATAGCGGGGCCCCCTACGAGCAGTACTTC.

This chain joins TRBV12-3 or TRBV12-4 and TRBJ2-1; D is uncertain. Trimming removed 6 bases at V and 7 bases at J, with 13 bases between. The CDR3 loop spans 13 amino acids. CDR3 region: CASSRARVNEQFF. CDR3 DNA sequence: TGTGCCAGCAGCCGAGCCCGGGTGAATGAGCAGTTCTTC.

The V call is TRBV28, the J call TRBJ2-2, with TRBD1 matching 7 bases. The ends lost 7 bases at V and 0 bases at J; junction bases unmatched: 8. CDR1 MDHEN and CDR2 SYDVKM come from the germline V gene. The length of the CDR3 is 16 residues. CDR3 nucleotides: TGTGCCAGCACCTACCCCGGGACAGCGAACACCGGGGAGCTGTTTTTT. Translation: CASTYPGTANTGELFF.

The chain joins TRBV11-2 to TRBJ2-7; TRBD2 might be the D (5 bases). Germline-derived CDR1 and CDR2 are SGHAT and FQNNGV. V was trimmed by 0 bases and J by 4 bases, leaving 10 bases between them. This CDR3 spans 14 amino acids. The CDR3 nucleotides read TGTGCCAGCAGCTTAGAACGGGGAAGGTACGAGCAGTACTTC. Protein: CASSLERGRYEQYF.

V gene TRBV4-3 combines with J gene TRBJ2-3; TRBD2 is a possible D gene (5 bases). This CDR3 region has 15 residues. Germline assignment: CDR1 LGHNA and CDR2 YSLEER. Trimming stripped 0 bases from V and 5 bases from J, with 12 bases between. For the CDR3, the DNA is TGCGCCAGCAGCCAAGATGGCACTAGGCGAGATACGCAGTATTTT. It yields the protein CASSQDGTRRDTQYF.

The chain couples TRBV29-1 to TRBJ2-2; 9 nucleotides align to TRBD1. CDR1 and CDR2 (germline): SQVTM, ANQGSEA. The CDR3 sequence is 14 residues long. The J segment lost 5 bases and the V segment lost 4 bases, leaving 5 bases of the junction unmatched. The CDR3 DNA sequence: TGCAGCGTTGGGAACAGGGGGCGTACCGGGGAGCTGTTTTTT. It yields the protein CSVGNRGRTGELFF.

This chain connects TRBV12-3 or TRBV12-4 to TRBJ2-1, with D hard to call. The CDR3 extends over 10 amino acids. Trimming left V 6 bases short and J 9 bases short, with 6 bases between. The CDR3 loop is CASSSGEQFF. The CDR3 nucleotides read TGTGCCAGCAGCTCGGGTGAGCAGTTCTTC.

This clone has a single count. The chain joins TRBV27 to TRBJ1-3; perhaps TRBD1 as D (5 bases). This CDR3 contains 15 residues. Germline V CDR1 and CDR2: MNHEY, SMNVEV (reference sequence). V gave up 0 bases and J gave up 4 bases, with 10 bases separating them. CDR3 loop: CASSLSWTTGNTIYF. In nucleotides, the CDR3 is TGTGCCAGCAGTTTATCGTGGACAACCGGAAACACCATATATTTT.

Note on this clone: Other DNA sequences in this sample translate to the same CDR3. The CDR3 DNA reads as TGTGCCAGCTCACCATCCGGGGAGACCCAGTACTTC. Its translation: CASSPSGETQYF. The V call is TRBV18, the J call TRBJ2-5, with D unclear. The V and J ends lost 2 bases and 5 bases respectively, with 6 bases between them. The germline V gene encodes CDR1 KGHSH and CDR2 LQKENI. This CDR3 contains 12 residues.

The genes are TRBV9 and TRBJ2-7; possibly TRBD2 for D (5 bases). Trimming stripped 0 bases from V and 7 bases from J, with 11 bases between. The CDR3 length is 13 residues. The V gene's germline CDR1 is SGDLS and CDR2 YYNGEE. CDR3: CASSVEVGREQYF. The DNA for the CDR3 is TGTGCCAGCAGCGTAGAAGTGGGGAGAGAGCAGTACTTC.

The J gene is TRBJ1-2, the V gene TRBV7-2; perhaps TRBD1 as D (5 bases). The CDR3 contains 12 residues. Trimming shortened V by 3 bases and J by 4 bases, and 6 bases separated the two germline ends. Germline-derived CDR1 and CDR2 are SGHTA and FQGNSA. The CDR3 nucleotides are TGTGCCAGCAGCTTTGACAGCTATGGCTACACCTTC. Translation: CASSFDSYGYTF. Variable domain in full (rest from reference TRBV7-2 and TRBJ1-2): GAGVSQSPSNKVTEKGKDVELRCDPISGHTALYWYRQSLGQGLEFLIYFQGNSAPDKSGLPSDRFSAERTGGSVSTLTIQRTQQEDSAVYLCASSFDSYGYTFGSGTRLTVV.

The chain joins TRBV23-1 to TRBJ2-1; tentatively, D is TRBD1 (5 bases). TRBV23-1 counts as an open reading frame of uncertain function. This CDR3 has 13 residues. The V end was cut by 6 bases, the J end by 6 bases, with 12 bases between. The CDR3 DNA follows: TGCGCCAGCAGCCATTGGGGCTCCAATGAGCAGTTCTTC. Its protein product is CASSHWGSNEQFF.

This clone was detected only a few times. The chain joins TRBV6-2 or TRBV6-3 to TRBJ2-7; 11 bases are shared with TRBD2. This CDR3 spans 14 amino acids. V lost 6 bases, J lost 3 bases, and 4 bases stayed unmatched. Germline values: CDR1 MNHEY, CDR2 SVGEGT. CDR3 bases: TGTGCCAGCAGCCAGGGACTAGCGGTCTACGAGCAGTACTTC. This codes for CASSQGLAVYEQYF.

The chain employs TRBV7-3 and TRBJ1-3; TRBD1 matches 7 bases. Per germline, CDR1 SGHTA and CDR2 FQGTGA. V trimming: 1 base; J trimming: 9 bases; junction bases outside the gene matches: 3. This CDR3 is built from 13 residues. CDR3 protein: CASSLNPGGTIYF. The CDR3 nucleotides read TGTGCCAGCAGCTTAAACCCAGGGGGCACCATATATTTT.

The chain carries TRBV7-2 and TRBJ2-3, with 10 bases aligning to TRBD2. CDR3 length equals 17 residues. The V gene's germline CDR1 is SGHTA and CDR2 FQGNSA. V gave up 5 bases and J gave up 4 bases; unmatched junction bases: 12. The CDR3: CASSPNLAGVGADTQYF. Here the CDR3 DNA reads TGTGCCAGCAGCCCAAACCTAGCGGGAGTTGGGGCAGATACGCAGTATTTT. Full variable domain (outside the CDR3, taken from reference TRBV7-2 and TRBJ2-3): GAGVSQSPSNKVTEKGKDVELRCDPISGHTALYWYRQSLGQGLEFLIYFQGNSAPDKSGLPSDRFSAERTGGSVSTLTIQRTQQEDSAVYLCASSPNLAGVGADTQYFGPGTRLTVL.

The rearrangement joins TRBV6-2 or TRBV6-3 to TRBJ1-5, with D uncertain. The length of the CDR3 is 17 residues. With 5 bases removed from V and 1 base from J, the gap between germline ends came to 18 bases. The germline gives CDR1 MNHEY, CDR2 SVGEGT. The CDR3, as DNA: TGTGCCAGCAGTAGAACCACGCCCCGCGGAAGCAATCAGCCCCAGCATTTT. The encoded protein is CASSRTTPRGSNQPQHF.

The CDR3 region has the DNA TGTGCCAGCAGTCCTGCCCGGGACAGCAGCACAGATACGCAGTATTTT. Translated, it gives CASSPARDSSTDTQYF. J is TRBJ2-3 and V is TRBV28, with 7 bases aligning to TRBD1. The germline gives CDR1 MDHEN, CDR2 SYDVKM. The CDR3 has 16 residues. With V trimmed by 5 bases and J by 0 bases, 8 bases remained unmatched. Using reference TRBV28 and TRBJ2-3 for the parts outside the CDR3, the full variable domain is DVKVTQSSRYLVKRTGEKVFLECVQDMDHENMFWYRQDPGLGLRLIYFSYDVKMKEKGDIPEGYSVSREKKERFSLILESASTNQTSMYLCASSPARDSSTDTQYFGPGTRLTVL.

V gene TRBV7-9 combines with J gene TRBJ2-7, with TRBD1 matching 10 bases. The CDR3 extends over 14 amino acids. With V trimmed by 5 bases and J by 3 bases, 4 bases remained unmatched. Germline values: CDR1 SEHNR, CDR2 FQNEAQ (reference sequence). The CDR3 protein is CASSLDRGIYEQYF. CDR3 nucleotides: TGTGCCAGCAGCCTGGACAGGGGGATCTACGAGCAGTACTTC.

The chain uses TRBV11-1 and TRBJ2-5; 7 positions agree with TRBD1. Germline lookup yields CDR1 SGHAT and CDR2 FQDESV (reference sequence). The CDR3 spans 13 residues. V was clipped by 8 bases and J by 3 bases; unmatched bases: 6. The CDR3 spells CASASQGEETQYF. The CDR3 DNA sequence: TGTGCCAGCGCCTCGCAGGGGGAAGAGACCCAGTACTTC.

The V call is TRBV18, the J call TRBJ1-2, with a tentative D call TRBD1 (6 bases). Germline loops: CDR1 KGHSH, CDR2 LQKENI. The CDR3 extends over 12 amino acids. V dropped 3 bases and J dropped 4 bases, with 6 bases sitting between them. The CDR3 DNA is TGTGCCAGCTCACCGGACAGCTATGGCTACACCTTC. Encoded protein: CASSPDSYGYTF. Together with reference TRBV18 and TRBJ1-2, the CDR3 gives the full variable domain: NAGVMQNPRHLVRRRGQEARLRCSPMKGHSHVYWYRQLPEEGLKFMVYLQKENIIDESGMPKERFSAEFPKEGPSILRIQQVVRGDSAAYFCASSPDSYGYTFGSGTRLTVV.

The V gene is TRBV11-3, the J gene TRBJ2-5; 13 bases are a match to TRBD2. The CDR3 sequence is 18 residues long. Trimming at V came to 0 bases and at J to 5 bases, leaving 9 bases not matched to a gene. Germline lookup yields CDR1 SGHNT and CDR2 YENEEA. The CDR3 protein is CASSLELAGGPQWETQYF. The CDR3 bases are TGTGCCAGCAGCTTAGAACTAGCGGGAGGGCCGCAATGGGAGACCCAGTACTTC.

This clone has more than one count but fewer than ten. The chain has TRBV21-1 and TRBJ1-2. TRBV21-1 is shown as a pseudogene. This CDR3 has 13 residues. CDR3 DNA sequence: TGTGCCAGCAGCAAGTCCCGGGAGATGGGCTACACCTTC. Translated: CASSKSREMGYTF.